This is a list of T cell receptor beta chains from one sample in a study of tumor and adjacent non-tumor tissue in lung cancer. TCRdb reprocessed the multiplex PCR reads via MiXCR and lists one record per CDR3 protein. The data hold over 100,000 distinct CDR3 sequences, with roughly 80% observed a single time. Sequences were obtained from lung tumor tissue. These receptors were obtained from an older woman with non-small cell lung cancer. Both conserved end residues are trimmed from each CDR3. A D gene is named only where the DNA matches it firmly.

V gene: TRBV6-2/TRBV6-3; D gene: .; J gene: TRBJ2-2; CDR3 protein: ASCYTQQRANTGDLF
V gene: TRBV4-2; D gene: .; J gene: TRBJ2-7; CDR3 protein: DSSRVTPGLTPYEQY
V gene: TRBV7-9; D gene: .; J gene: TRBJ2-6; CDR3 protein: ASSLDAGSPGANVLT
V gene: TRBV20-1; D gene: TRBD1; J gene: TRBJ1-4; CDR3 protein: SGGGDRYEKLF
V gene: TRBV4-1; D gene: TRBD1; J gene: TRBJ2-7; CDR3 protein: ASSQEGTGSPYEQY
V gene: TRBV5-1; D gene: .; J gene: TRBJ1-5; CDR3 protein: ASSLGGTGEGPQH
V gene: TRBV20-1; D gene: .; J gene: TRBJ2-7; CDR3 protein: SASGQTREHY
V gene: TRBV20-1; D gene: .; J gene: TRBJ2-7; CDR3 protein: SASGTYEQY
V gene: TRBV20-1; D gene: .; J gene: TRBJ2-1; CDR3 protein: SASPLVNGQF
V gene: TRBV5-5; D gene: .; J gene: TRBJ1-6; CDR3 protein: ASSFNWGLNSPLH
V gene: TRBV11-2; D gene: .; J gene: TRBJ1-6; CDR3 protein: ASSLEASNLPLH
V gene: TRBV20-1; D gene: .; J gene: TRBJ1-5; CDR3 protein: SAGDRQAISNQPQH
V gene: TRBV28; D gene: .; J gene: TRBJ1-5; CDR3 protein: VSLLTVSNQPQH
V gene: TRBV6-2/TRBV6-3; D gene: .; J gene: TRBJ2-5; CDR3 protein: ADSRITQQETQY
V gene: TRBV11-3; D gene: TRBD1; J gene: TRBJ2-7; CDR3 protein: ASSFPTGTGIVCEQY
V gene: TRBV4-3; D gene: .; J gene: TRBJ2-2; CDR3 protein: ASSPSGDRSGELF
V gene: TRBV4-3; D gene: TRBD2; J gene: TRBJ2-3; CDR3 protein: ASSPAAGGFTNTQY
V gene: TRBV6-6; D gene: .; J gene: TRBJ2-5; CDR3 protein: ASSWHGRQETHY
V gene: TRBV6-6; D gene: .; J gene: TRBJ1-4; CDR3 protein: ASRDGDGANEKLF
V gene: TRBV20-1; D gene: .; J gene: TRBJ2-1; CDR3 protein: SARDLEGVGNEKS
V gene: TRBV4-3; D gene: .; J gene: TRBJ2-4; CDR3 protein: ASSLLTGERNIQY
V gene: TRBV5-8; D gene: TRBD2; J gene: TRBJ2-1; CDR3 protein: ASSLAPGLADNEQF
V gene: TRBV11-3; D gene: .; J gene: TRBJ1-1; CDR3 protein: VSRLIGPPGRMNTEAF
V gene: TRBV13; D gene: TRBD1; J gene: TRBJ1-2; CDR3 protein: ASTTLGQPNYGYT
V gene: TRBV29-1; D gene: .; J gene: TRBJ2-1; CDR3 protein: SLEGLDSLSYNEQF
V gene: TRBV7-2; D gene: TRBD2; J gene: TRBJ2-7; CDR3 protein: ASSPAPGGAYEQY
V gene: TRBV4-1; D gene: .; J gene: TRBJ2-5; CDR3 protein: ASSQDRGTAETQY
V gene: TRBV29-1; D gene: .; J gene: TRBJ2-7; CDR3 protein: SVLRDFLSYEQY
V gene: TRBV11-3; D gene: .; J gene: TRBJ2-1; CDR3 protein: VSNLGPLALSYYVQF
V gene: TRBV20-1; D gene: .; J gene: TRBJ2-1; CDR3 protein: SASYRTRSYNEQF
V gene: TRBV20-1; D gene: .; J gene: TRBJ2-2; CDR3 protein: SANGQIGELF
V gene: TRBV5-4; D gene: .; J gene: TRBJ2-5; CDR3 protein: PSSAAGANQETQY
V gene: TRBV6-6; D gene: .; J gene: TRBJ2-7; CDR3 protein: ASSRQTVGDYEQH
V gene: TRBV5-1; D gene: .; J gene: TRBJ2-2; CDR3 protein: ASSLGGRTMNTGELF
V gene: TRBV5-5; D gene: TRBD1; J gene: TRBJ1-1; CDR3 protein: ANSLRPGTGGGNTEAF
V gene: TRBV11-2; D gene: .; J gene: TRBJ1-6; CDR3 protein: ASSILYSPLH
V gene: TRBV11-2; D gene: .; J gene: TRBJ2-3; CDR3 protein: ANSATVTTTDTQY
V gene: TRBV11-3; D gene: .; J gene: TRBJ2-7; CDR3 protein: PKKQVDSYEQY
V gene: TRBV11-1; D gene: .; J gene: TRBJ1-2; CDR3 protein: VSSFGSGYNYGYT
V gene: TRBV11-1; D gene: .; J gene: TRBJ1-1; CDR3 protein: ASIRDRNTKAF
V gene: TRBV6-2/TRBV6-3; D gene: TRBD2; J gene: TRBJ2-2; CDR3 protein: ANSLRGGANTGELF
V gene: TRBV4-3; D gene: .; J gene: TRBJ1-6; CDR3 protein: ASSQETGDNSPLH
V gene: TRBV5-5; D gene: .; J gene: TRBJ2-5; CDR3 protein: VSSGGVFDFQETQY
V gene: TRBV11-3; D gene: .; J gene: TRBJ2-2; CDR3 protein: ACSLSGVNTGERL
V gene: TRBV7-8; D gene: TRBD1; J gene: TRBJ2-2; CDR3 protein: ASSSLPSGQGVGELF
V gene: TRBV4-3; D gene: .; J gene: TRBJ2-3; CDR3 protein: ASSQEVAEGRRNTQY
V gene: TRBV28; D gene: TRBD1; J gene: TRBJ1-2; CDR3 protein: ASRIPGQNYGYT
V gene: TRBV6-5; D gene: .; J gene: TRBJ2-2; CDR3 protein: TSSYDSGTGELF
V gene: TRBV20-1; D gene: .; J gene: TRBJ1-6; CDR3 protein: SAPGTAPNLPLH
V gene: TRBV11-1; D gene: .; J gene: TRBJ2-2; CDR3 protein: AFRSRVGRTGELF
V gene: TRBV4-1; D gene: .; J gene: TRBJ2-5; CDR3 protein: ASSQDRVGGLPETQS
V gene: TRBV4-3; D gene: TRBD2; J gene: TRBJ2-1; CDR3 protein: ASSQCGGGGNEQF